The sequence of this TCR beta chain was determined in a study of blood T cells in healthy people across ages. Study results and limitations: Naive T cell percentage and TCR beta diversity correlated strongly. What prevented conclusive comparison of naive and antigen-experienced cells was that PBMCs were unsorted.

About this clonotype itself: Its antigen is as yet unknown.

Alongside a J-beta primer mix, a sample-barcoded 5' primer served in a second PCR lasting about 7 to 11 cycles. TCRdb redid the calling of the 5' RACE reads with MiXCR, one entry per CDR3 protein. The sample carries 2 million or so distinct CDR3 sequences, roughly 52% recorded once. The CDR3 is made up of 15 amino acids. The germline gives CDR1 LGHDT, CDR2 YNNKEL (reference sequence). Trimming shortened V by 7 bases and J by 2 bases, and 17 bases separated the two germline ends. Sequenced: blood. The J gene is TRBJ1-2, the V gene TRBV3-1, with TRBD1 as a possible D gene (6 bases). The sequence was obtained from a woman between 35 and 50 years old in good health. The CDR3 DNA sequence: TGTGCCAGCAACGCACAGGGACTCGGAAACTATGGCTACACCTTC. This encodes CASNAQGLGNYGYTF.